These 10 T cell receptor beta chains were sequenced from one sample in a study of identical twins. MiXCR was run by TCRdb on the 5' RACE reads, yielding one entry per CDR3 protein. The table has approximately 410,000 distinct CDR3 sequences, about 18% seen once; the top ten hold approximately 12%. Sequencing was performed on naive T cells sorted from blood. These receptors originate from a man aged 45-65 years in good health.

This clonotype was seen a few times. DNA for the CDR3: TGTGCCAGCAGCCCTGGGGGCGGGAGGGCCTCTTTGGCAGATACGCAGTATTTT. Translating gives CASSPGGGRASLADTQYF. This sequence joins TRBV4-2 and TRBJ2-3; 9 bases line up with TRBD2. This CDR3 has 18 amino acids. V was pared by 4 bases and J by 4 bases, with 15 bases of the junction left unmatched. Germline CDR1 reads LGHNA; CDR2 reads YNFKEQ.

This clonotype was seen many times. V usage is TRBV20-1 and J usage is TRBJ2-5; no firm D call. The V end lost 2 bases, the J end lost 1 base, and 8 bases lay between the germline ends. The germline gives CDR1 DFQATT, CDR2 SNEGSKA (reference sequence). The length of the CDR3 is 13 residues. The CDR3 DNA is TGCAGTGCTAGAAGCCAGATCCAAGAGACCCAGTACTTC. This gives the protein CSARSQIQETQYF.

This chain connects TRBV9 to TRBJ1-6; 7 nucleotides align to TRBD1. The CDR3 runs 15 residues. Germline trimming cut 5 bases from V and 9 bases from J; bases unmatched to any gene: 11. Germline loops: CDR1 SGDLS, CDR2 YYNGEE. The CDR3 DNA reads TGTGCCAGCAGTGGATCGACAGGGATAAGTTCACCCCTCCACTTT. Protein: CASSGSTGISSPLHF.

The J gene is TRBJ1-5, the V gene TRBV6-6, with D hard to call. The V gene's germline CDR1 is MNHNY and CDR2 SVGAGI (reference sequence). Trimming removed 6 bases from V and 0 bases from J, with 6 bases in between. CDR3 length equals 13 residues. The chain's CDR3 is CASRQDSNQPQHF. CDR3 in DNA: TGTGCCAGCAGGCAGGATAGCAATCAGCCCCAGCATTTT.

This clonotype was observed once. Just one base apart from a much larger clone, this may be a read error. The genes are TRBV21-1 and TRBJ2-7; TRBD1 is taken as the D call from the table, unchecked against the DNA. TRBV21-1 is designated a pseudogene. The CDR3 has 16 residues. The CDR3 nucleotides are TGTGCCAGCAGTCCCGGGAGAGCCAGGCAGGGGGCCAAGCAGTACTTC. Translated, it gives CASSPGRARQGAKQYF.

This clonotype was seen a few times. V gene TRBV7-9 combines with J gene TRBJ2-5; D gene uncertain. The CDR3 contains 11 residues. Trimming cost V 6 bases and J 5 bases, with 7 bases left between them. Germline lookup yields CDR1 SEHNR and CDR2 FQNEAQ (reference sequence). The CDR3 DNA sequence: TGTGCCAGCAGTCAGTGGGAGACCCAGTACTTC. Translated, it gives CASSQWETQYF.

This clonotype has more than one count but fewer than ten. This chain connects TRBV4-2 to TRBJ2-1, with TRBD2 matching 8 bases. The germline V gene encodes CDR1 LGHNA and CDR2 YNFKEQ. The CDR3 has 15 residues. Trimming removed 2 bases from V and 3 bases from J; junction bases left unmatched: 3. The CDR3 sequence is CASSQPGTSYNEQFF. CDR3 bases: TGTGCCAGCAGCCAACCCGGGACTAGCTACAATGAGCAGTTCTTC.

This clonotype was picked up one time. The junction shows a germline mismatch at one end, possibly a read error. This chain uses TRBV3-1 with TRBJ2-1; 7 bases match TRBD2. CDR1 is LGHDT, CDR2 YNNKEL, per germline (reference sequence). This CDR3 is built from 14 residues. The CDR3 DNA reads TGTGCCAGCAGCCCTAGTGGGGAGGGAAATGTGCAGTTCTTC. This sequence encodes CASSPSGEGNVQFF.

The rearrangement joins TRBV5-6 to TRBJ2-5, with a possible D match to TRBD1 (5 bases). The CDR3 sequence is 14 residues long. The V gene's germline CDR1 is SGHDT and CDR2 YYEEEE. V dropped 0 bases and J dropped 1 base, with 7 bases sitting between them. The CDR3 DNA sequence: TGTGCCAGCAGCTTGGACAGGACCCAAGAGACCCAGTACTTC. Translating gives CASSLDRTQETQYF.

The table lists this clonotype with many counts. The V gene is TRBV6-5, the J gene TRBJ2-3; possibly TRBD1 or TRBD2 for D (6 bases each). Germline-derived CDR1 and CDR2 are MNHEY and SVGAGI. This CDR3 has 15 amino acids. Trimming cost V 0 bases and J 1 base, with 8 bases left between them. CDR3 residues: CASSYSRGGTDTQYF. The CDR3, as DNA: TGTGCCAGCAGTTACTCGAGGGGGGGCACAGATACGCAGTATTTT.